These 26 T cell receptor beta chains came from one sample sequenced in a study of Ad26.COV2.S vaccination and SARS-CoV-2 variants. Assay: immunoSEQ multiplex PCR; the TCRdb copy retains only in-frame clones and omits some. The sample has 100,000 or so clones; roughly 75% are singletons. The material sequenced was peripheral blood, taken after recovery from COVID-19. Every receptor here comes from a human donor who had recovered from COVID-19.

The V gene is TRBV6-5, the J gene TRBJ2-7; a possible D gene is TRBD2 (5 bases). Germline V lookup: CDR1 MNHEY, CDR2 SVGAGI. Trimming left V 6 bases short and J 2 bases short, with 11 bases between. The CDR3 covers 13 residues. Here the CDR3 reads CASRIAITYEQYF. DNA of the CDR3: TGTGCCAGCAGGATAGCGATTACCTACGAGCAGTACTTC.

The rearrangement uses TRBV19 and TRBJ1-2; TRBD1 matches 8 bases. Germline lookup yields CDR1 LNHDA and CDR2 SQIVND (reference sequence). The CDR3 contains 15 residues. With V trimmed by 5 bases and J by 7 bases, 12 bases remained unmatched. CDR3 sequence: CASSSYGQGIVGYTF. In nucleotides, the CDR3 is TGTGCCAGTAGTTCCTACGGACAGGGTATAGTTGGCTACACCTTC.

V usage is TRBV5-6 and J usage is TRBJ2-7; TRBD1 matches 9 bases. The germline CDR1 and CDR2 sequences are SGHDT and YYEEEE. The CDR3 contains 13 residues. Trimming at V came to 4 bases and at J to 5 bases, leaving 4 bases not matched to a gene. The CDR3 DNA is TGTGCCAGCAGCCTGGGACAGGGAGACGAGCAGTACTTC. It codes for CASSLGQGDEQYF. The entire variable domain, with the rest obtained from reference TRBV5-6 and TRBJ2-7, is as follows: DAGVTQSPTHLIKTRGQQVTLRCSPKSGHDTVSWYQQALGQGPQFIFQYYEEEERQRGNFPDRFSGHQFPNYSSELNVNALLLGDSALYLCASSLGQGDEQYFGPGTRLTVT.

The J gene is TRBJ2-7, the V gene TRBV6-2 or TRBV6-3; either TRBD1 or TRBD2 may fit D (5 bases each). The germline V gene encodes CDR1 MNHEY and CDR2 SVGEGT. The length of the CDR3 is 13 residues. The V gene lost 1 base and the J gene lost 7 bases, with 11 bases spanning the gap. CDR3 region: CASSYLGEREQYF. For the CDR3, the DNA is TGTGCCAGCAGTTACTTAGGGGAGCGGGAGCAGTACTTC.

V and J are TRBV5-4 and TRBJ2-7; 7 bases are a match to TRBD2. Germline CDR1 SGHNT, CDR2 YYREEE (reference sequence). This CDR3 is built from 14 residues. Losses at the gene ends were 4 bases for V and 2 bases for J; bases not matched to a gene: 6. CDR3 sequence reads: CASSQTSLTYEQYF. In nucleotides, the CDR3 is TGTGCCAGCAGCCAGACTAGCCTCACCTACGAGCAGTACTTC. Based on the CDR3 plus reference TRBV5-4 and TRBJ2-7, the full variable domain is ETGVTQSPTHLIKTRGQQVTLRCSSQSGHNTVSWYQQALGQGPQFIFQYYREEENGRGNFPPRFSGLQFPNYSSELNVNALELDDSALYLCASSQTSLTYEQYFGPGTRLTVT.

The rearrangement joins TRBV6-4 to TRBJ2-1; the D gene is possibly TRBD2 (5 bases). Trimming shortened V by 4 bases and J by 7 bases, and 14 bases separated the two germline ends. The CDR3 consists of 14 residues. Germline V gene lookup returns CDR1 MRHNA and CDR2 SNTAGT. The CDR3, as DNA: TGTGCCAGCAGTGTTTCGGAGGAAAGAAATGAGCAGTTCTTC. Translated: CASSVSEERNEQFF.

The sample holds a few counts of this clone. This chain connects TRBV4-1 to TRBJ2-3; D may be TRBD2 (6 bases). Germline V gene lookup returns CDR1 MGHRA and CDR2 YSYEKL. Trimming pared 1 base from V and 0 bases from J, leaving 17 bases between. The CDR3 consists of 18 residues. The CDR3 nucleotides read TGCGCCAGCAGCCAAGCTCGGGGTCGTAGCGGTAGCACAGATACGCAGTATTTT. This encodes CASSQARGRSGSTDTQYF.

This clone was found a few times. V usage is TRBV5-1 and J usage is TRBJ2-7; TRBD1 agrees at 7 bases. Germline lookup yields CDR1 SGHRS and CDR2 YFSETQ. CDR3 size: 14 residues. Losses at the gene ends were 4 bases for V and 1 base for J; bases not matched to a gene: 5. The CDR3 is CASSQGTDSYEQYF. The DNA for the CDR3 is TGCGCCAGCAGCCAAGGGACAGATTCCTACGAGCAGTACTTC.

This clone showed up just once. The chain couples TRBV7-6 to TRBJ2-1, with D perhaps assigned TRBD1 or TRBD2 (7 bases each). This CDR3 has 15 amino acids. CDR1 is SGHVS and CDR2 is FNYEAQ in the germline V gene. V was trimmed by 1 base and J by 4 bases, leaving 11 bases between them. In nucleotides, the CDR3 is TGTGCCAGCAGCTTAGACAGGGGAGGGTACAATGAGCAGTTCTTC. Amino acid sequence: CASSLDRGGYNEQFF. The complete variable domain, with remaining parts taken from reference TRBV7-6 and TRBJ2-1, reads GAGVSQSPRYKVTKRGQDVALRCDPISGHVSLYWYRQALGQGPEFLTYFNYEAQQDKSGLPNDRFSAERPEGSISTLTIQRTEQRDSAMYRCASSLDRGGYNEQFFGPGTRLTVL.

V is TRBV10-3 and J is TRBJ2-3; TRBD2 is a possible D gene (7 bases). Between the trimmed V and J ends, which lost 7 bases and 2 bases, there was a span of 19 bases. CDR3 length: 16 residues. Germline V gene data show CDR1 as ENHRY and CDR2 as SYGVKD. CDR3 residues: CAITPSEGGFTDTQYF. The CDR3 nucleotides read TGTGCCATCACCCCCAGTGAGGGGGGGTTCACAGATACGCAGTATTTT.

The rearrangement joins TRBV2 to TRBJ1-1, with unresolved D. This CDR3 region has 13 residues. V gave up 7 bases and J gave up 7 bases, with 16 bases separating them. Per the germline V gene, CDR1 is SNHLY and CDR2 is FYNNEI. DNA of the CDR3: TGTGCCAGCAAAATGGAGACCTCCCTTGAAGCTTTCTTT. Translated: CASKMETSLEAFF.

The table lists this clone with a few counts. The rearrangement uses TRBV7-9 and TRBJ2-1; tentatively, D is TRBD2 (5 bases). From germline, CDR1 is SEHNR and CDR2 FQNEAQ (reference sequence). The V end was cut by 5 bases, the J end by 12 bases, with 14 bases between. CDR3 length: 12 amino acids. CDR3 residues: CASSIGQDSQFF. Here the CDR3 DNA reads TGTGCCAGCAGCATTGGGCAGGACTCGCAGTTCTTC.

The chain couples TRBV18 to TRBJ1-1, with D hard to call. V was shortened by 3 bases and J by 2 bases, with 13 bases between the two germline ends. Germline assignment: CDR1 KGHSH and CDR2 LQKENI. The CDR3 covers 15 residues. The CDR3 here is CASSPQRAFNTEAFF. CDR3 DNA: TGTGCCAGCTCACCGCAGAGGGCCTTTAACACTGAAGCTTTCTTT. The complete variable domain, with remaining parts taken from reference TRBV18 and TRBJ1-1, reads NAGVMQNPRHLVRRRGQEARLRCSPMKGHSHVYWYRQLPEEGLKFMVYLQKENIIDESGMPKERFSAEFPKEGPSILRIQQVVRGDSAAYFCASSPQRAFNTEAFFGQGTRLTVV.

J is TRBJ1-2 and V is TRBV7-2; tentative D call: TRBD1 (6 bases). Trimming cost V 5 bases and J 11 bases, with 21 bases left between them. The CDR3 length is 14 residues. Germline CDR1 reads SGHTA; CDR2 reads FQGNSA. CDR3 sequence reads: CASSAWGQADPYTF. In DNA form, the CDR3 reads TGTGCCAGCAGCGCGTGGGGGCAGGCGGACCCTTACACCTTC.

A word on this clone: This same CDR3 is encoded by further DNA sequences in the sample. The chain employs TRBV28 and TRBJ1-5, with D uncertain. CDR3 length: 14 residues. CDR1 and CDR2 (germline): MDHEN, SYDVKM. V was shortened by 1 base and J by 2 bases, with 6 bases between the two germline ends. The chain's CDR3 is CASSLSVGNQPQHF. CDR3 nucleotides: TGTGCCAGCAGTTTATCGGTGGGCAATCAGCCCCAGCATTTT.

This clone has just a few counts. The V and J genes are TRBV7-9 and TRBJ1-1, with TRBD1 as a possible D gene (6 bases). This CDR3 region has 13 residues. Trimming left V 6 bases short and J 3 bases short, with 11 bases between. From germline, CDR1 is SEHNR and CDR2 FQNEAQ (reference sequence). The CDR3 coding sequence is TGTGCCAGCAGGGCACAGGGCTACACTGAAGCTTTCTTT. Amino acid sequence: CASRAQGYTEAFF.

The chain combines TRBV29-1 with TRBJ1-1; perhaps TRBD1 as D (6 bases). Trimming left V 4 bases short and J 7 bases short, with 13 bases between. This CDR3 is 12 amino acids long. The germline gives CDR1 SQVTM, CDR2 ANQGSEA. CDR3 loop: CSVGGTSIEAFF. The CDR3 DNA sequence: TGCAGCGTTGGGGGGACATCAATTGAAGCTTTCTTT.

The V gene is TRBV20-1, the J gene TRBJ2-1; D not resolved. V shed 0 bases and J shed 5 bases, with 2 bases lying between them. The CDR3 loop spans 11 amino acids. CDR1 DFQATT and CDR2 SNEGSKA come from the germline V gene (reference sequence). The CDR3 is CSAREDNEQFF. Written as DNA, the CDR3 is TGCAGTGCTAGAGAAGACAATGAGCAGTTCTTC.

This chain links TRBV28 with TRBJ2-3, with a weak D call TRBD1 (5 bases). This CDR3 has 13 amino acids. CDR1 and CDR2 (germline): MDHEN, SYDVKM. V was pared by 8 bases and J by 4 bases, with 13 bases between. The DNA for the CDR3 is TGTGCCAGCTTCAAAGCAGGGCCAGATACGCAGTATTTT. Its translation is CASFKAGPDTQYF.

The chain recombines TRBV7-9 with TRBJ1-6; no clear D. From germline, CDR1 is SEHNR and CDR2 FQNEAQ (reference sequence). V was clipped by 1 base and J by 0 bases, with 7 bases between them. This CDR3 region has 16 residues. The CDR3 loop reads CASSLDRSSYNSPLHF. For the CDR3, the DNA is TGTGCCAGCAGCTTAGACCGGAGCTCCTATAATTCACCCCTCCACTTT.

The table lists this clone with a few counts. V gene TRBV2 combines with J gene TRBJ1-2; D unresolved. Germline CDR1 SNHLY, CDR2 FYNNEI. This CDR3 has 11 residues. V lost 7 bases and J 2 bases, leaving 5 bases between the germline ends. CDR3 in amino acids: CASTPNYGYTF. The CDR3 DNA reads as TGTGCCAGCACCCCGAACTATGGCTACACCTTC.

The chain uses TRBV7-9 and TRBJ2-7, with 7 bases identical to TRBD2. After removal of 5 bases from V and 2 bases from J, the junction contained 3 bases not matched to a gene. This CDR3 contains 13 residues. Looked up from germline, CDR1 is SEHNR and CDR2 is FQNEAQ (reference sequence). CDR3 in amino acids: CASSPGGAYEQYF. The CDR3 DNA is TGTGCCAGCAGCCCGGGGGGAGCCTACGAGCAGTACTTC.

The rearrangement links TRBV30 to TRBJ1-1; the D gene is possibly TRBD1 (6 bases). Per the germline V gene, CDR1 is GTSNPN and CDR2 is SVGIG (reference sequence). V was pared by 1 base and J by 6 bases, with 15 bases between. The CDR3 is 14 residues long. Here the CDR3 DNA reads TGTGCCTGGAGTGCCTTACAGGGACCGGCTGAAGCTTTCTTT. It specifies CAWSALQGPAEAFF.

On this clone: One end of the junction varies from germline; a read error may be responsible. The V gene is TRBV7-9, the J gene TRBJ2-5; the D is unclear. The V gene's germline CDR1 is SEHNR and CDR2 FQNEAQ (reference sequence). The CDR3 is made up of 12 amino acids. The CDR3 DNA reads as TGTGCCACCAGCCGGCCAAGAGGGACCCAGTACTTC. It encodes CATSRPRGTQYF.

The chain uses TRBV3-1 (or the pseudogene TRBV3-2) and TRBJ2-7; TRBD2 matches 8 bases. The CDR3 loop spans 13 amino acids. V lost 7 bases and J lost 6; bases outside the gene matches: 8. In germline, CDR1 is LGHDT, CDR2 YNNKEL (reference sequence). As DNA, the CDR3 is TGTGCCAGCACCTACGGCCTAGCGGGCGAGCAGTACTTC. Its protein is CASTYGLAGEQYF.

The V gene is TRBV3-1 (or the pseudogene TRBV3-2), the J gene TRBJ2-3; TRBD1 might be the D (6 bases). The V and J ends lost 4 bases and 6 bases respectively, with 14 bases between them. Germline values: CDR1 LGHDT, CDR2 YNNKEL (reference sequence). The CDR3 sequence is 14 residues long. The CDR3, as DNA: TGTGCCAGCAGCCGAAATATACAGGGCGATACGCAGTATTTT. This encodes CASSRNIQGDTQYF.